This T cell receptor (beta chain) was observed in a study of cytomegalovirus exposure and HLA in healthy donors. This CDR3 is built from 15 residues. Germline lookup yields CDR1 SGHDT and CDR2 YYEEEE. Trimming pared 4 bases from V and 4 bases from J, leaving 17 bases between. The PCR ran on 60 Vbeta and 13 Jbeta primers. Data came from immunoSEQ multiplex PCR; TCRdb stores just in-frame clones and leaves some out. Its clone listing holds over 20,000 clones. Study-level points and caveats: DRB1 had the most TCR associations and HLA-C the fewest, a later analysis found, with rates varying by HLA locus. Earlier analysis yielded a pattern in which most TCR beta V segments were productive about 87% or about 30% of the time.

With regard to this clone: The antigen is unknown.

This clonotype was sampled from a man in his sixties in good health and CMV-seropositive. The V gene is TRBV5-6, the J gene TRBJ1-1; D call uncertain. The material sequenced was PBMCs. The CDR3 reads CASSLRVSRGTEAFF. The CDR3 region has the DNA TGTGCCAGCAGCCTCCGGGTCTCGCGGGGCACTGAAGCTTTCTTT.